There are a few counts of the clone carrying this TCR beta chain. Antigen unknown. This sample was taken from a study of T cells after yellow fever vaccination. Study details: SMART-Seq v4 Ultra Low Input handled preparation of low-cell-number fractions.

Study results and caveats: Secondary responses were weaker yet peaked faster, day 5 versus 15. Just a small share of clonotypes turned up in the CD4 compartment as well as the CD8 compartment.

J lost 7 bases, V lost 8 bases, and 10 bases had no gene match. The CDR3 is made up of 13 amino acids. Germline CDR1 and CDR2: LGHDT and YNNKEL (reference sequence). Template switching by 5'RACE produced TCR cDNA, adding a universal primer site and UMIs. TCRdb passed the 5' RACE reads through MiXCR, listing each CDR3 protein once. The profile shows 250,000 to 400,000 distinct CDR3 sequences, around 4.5% of them singletons. The rearrangement joins TRBV3-1 to TRBJ2-7, with 8 bases that match TRBD2. The sample here was PBMCs, taken 15 days after the yellow fever booster vaccination. This sequence originates from a man aged 18-30 years who received the YFV17D yellow fever vaccine. CDR3 in DNA: TGTGCCAGCGCGGGGGGTGACTTTTCGGAGCAGTACTTC. Its protein product is CASAGGDFSEQYF.